Described below is a single T cell receptor (beta chain) sequence and its context. The target antigen is unknown. These data are taken from a study of shared clonotypes between healthy human individuals. Notes on the study in general: Even with large depth, rarefaction showed that sorted-subset sequencing was incomplete. The study sampled only blood, and tissue repertoires likely differ. Non-shared clonotypes had lower generation probabilities than clonotypes shared by all four sorted-subset donors.

Authors' processing steps: Sequence data from immunoSEQ were junction-only and lacked quality scores; consequently, filtering differed. The method was immunoSEQ multiplex PCR; TCRdb's version includes in-frame clones alone and lacks a portion of them. V, J and clone size are taken as reported in that table, and D and trimming were inferred from the DNA itself. The data hold more than 850,000 clones, with around three quarters observed a single time. Germline-derived CDR1 and CDR2 are SGHRS and YFSETQ. Trimming shortened V by 4 bases and J by 2 bases, and 15 bases separated the two germline ends. The CDR3 consists of 15 residues.

The J gene is TRBJ2-5, the V gene TRBV5-1; D may be TRBD1 (7 bases). The TCR sequence derives from a young man in good health. Some clones in this sample may be carry-over from other donors' samples. Sequenced input: memory CD4+ T cells from PBMCs. Subset of the sample: CD45RA-negative fraction. The CDR3 DNA reads TGCGCCAGCAGCAGGGACCCAGGGGGGCAAGAGACCCAGTACTTC. It encodes CASSRDPGGQETQYF.